A single sample gave rise to the 10 T cell receptor beta chains below, sequenced in a study of a mutant IDH1 vaccine in newly diagnosed glioma. Here immunoSEQ multiplex PCR was the method, and the copy in TCRdb shows in-frame clones only, minus some. There are just over 80,000 clones in the sample; almost 85% occur only once, and approximately 2% lies in the top ten. Time point specified: week 23, last vaccination. A 20-mer mutant IDH1 peptide at 300 ug was injected subcutaneously with topical imiquimod. These receptors have no known antigen. The sequencing used PBMCs, collected from a glioma patient whose treatment included an IDH1 peptide vaccine. These receptors were taken from a man under 40 with glioma. Some clones in this sample may be carry-over from other donors' samples.

This clone was counted once. The V call is TRBV7-8, the J call TRBJ2-1; D possibly corresponds to TRBD2 (5 bases). Germline V lookup: CDR1 SGHVS, CDR2 FQNEAQ. V gave up 5 bases and J gave up 4 bases, with 9 bases separating them. The CDR3 is 13 amino acids. In nucleotides, the CDR3 is TGTGCCAGCAGCCCACGGAGGTACAATGAGCAGTTCTTC. This sequence encodes CASSPRRYNEQFF.

The chain is built from TRBV10-1 and TRBJ1-2; no clear D. The CDR3 consists of 17 residues. Trimming cost V 3 bases and J 4 bases, with 21 bases left between them. CDR1 is WNHNN, CDR2 SYGVQD, per germline (reference sequence). DNA for the CDR3: TGCGCCAGCAGTGAAAAGGGTTTCGGCGCCTGGGTCTATGGCTACACCTTC. Protein sequence: CASSEKGFGAWVYGYTF.

The J gene is TRBJ2-2, the V gene TRBV4-3, with TRBD2 matching over 9 bases. This CDR3 has 16 amino acids. The junction had 5 bases not matched to a gene; V was cut back by 0 bases and J by 6 bases. Germline V gene lookup returns CDR1 LGHNA and CDR2 YSLEER. The CDR3 coding sequence is TGCGCCAGCAGCCAAGAGCGGCGGGGGGGCTCCGGGGAGCTGTTTTTT. Translating it yields CASSQERRGGSGELFF.

The chain has TRBV5-6 and TRBJ1-5; tentatively, D is TRBD1 (6 bases). Trimming shortened V by 3 bases and J by 7 bases, and 17 bases separated the two germline ends. CDR1 and CDR2 (germline): SGHDT, YYEEEE. The CDR3 has 15 amino acids. CDR3 sequence reads: CASSWGRTEVQPQHF. CDR3 bases: TGTGCCAGCAGCTGGGGGAGGACAGAAGTACAGCCCCAGCATTTT. Together with reference TRBV5-6 and TRBJ1-5, the CDR3 gives the full variable domain: DAGVTQSPTHLIKTRGQQVTLRCSPKSGHDTVSWYQQALGQGPQFIFQYYEEEERQRGNFPDRFSGHQFPNYSSELNVNALLLGDSALYLCASSWGRTEVQPQHFGDGTRLSIL.

The chain links TRBV6-1 to TRBJ1-5, with D maybe TRBD1 (5 bases). This CDR3 is built from 16 residues. Trimming stripped 3 bases from V and 3 bases from J, with 15 bases between. Germline V gene data show CDR1 as MNHNS and CDR2 as SASEGT. The CDR3 here is CASSDWGTAYNQPQHF. The DNA for the CDR3 is TGTGCCAGCAGTGATTGGGGGACGGCTTACAATCAGCCCCAGCATTTT.

V gene TRBV27 combines with J gene TRBJ1-5; TRBD1 is a possible D gene (6 bases). The V and J ends lost 5 bases and 4 bases respectively, with 18 bases between them. The CDR3 sequence is 16 residues long. Germline loops: CDR1 MNHEY, CDR2 SMNVEV (reference sequence). The DNA of the CDR3 is TGTGCCAGCAGTCCAAGGGGGGGGCCTCCTAATCAGCCCCAGCATTTT. Translation: CASSPRGGPPNQPQHF.

The V call is TRBV4-1, the J call TRBJ2-5; D uncertain. Germline loops: CDR1 MGHRA, CDR2 YSYEKL. Trimming stripped 4 bases from V and 3 bases from J, with 18 bases between. This CDR3 has 16 residues. The CDR3 DNA reads as TGCGCCAGCAGCCCCACCCCCCTCCGACGGAAAGAGACCCAGTACTTC. Its protein is CASSPTPLRRKETQYF.

A single count supports this clone. The chain links TRBV2 to TRBJ2-5; D is ambiguous. The CDR3 sequence is 12 residues long. V was clipped by 3 bases and J by 4 bases, with 6 bases between them. CDR1 and CDR2 from the germline V gene are SNHLY and FYNNEI. The CDR3 spells CASSEFVETQYF. CDR3 coding DNA: TGTGCCAGCAGTGAGTTCGTAGAGACCCAGTACTTC.

This rearrangement joins TRBV11-2 to TRBJ2-3, with 10 bases that match TRBD1. CDR3 length equals 14 residues. The V gene's germline CDR1 is SGHAT and CDR2 FQNNGV. V lost 5 bases to trimming and J lost 5 bases; unmatched junction nucleotides: 4. The CDR3 DNA reads as TGTGCCAGCAGCCTAGGGACAGGGGTAGATACGCAGTATTTT. This gives the protein CASSLGTGVDTQYF.

This chain links TRBV10-3 with TRBJ1-1, with 9 bases that match TRBD1. Germline V CDR1 and CDR2: ENHRY, SYGVKD. J was trimmed by 8 bases and V by 5 bases; bases with no gene match: 12. This CDR3 is 15 amino acids long. The CDR3 DNA follows: TGTGCCATCAGTTATGGGACACCGGGACAGGGCGAAGCTTTCTTT. This sequence encodes CAISYGTPGQGEAFF.